This T cell receptor beta chain originates from a study of blood T cell repertoires in COVID-19. Across the whole study: There were acute and convalescent COVID-19 samples, and they came from the United States, Italy and Spain.

How the authors handled the data: Reference gene primer amplification gave estimated nucleated cell counts. Assay: immunoSEQ multiplex PCR; the TCRdb copy retains only in-frame clones and omits some. The D gene and trimming were derived from the DNA, and the V and J assignments and clone size from that table. The data contain about 110,000 clones, 84% of them singletons. V was pared by 3 bases and J by 3 bases, with 0 bases of the junction left unmatched. The germline gives CDR1 KGHSH, CDR2 LQKENI. This CDR3 region has 13 residues. The chain uses TRBV18 and TRBJ1-1; 8 nucleotides line up with TRBD1. The clonotype was recovered from a woman at least 80 years old with active or convalescent COVID-19. Specimen: peripheral blood. CDR3 residues: CASSPRGHTEAFF. The CDR3 DNA is TGTGCCAGCTCACCCAGGGGGCACACTGAAGCTTTCTTT.